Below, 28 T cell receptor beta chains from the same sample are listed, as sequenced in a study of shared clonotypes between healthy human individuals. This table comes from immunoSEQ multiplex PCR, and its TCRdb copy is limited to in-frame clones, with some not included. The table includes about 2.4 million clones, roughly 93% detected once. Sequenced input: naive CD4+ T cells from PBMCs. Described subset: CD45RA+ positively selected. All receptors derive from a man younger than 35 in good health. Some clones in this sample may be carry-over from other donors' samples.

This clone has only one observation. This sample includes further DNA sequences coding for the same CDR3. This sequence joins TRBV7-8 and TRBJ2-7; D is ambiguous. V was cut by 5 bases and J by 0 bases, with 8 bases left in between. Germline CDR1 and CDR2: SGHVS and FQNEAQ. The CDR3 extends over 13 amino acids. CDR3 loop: CASSLGPSYEQYF. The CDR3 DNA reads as TGTGCCAGCAGCCTAGGGCCCTCCTACGAGCAGTACTTC.

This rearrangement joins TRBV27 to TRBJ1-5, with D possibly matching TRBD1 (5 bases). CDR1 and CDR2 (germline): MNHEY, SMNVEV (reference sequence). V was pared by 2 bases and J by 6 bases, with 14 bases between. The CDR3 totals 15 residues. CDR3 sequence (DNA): TGTGCCAGCAGTTTACAGGGTCTAATACGTCAGCCCCAGCATTTT. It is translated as CASSLQGLIRQPQHF.

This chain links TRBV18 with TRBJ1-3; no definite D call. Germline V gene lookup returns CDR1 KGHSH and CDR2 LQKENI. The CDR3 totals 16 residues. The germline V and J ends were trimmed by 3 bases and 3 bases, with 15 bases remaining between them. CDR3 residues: CASSPTSEGNGNTIYF. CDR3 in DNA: TGTGCCAGCTCACCTACCTCGGAGGGAAATGGAAACACCATATATTTT. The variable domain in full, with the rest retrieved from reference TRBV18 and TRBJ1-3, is NAGVMQNPRHLVRRRGQEARLRCSPMKGHSHVYWYRQLPEEGLKFMVYLQKENIIDESGMPKERFSAEFPKEGPSILRIQQVVRGDSAAYFCASSPTSEGNGNTIYFGEGSWLTVV.

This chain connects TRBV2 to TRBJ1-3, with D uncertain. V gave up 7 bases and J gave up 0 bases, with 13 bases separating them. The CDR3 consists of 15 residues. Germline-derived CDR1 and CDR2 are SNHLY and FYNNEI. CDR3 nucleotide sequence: TGTGCCAGCACCGGAAGAGGTCACTCTGGAAACACCATATATTTT. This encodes CASTGRGHSGNTIYF.

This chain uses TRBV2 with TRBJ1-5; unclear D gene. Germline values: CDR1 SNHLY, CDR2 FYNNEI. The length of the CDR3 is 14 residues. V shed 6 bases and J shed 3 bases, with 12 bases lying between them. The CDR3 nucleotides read TGTGCCAGCAGACCCGACCCGGACAATCAGCCCCAGCATTTT. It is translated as CASRPDPDNQPQHF.

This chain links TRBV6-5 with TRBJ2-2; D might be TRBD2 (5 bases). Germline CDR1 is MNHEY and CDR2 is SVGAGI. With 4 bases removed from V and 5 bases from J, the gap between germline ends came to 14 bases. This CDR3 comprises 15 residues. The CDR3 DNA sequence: TGTGCCAGCAGTTTTCGCCCGTCGGGGACCGGGGAGCTGTTTTTT. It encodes CASSFRPSGTGELFF.

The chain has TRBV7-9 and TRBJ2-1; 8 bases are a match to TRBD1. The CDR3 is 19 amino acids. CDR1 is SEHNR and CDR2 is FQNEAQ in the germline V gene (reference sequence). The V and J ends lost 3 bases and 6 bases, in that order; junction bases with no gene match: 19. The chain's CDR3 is CASSFFLWDRRSRGNEQFF. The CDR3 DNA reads TGTGCCAGCAGCTTCTTTCTGTGGGACAGGCGGAGTCGAGGCAATGAGCAGTTCTTC. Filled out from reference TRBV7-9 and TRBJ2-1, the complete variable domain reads DTGVSQNPRHKITKRGQNVTFRCDPISEHNRLYWYRQTLGQGPEFLTYFQNEAQLEKSRLLSDRFSAERPKGSFSTLEIQRTEQGDSAMYLCASSFFLWDRRSRGNEQFFGPGTRLTVL.

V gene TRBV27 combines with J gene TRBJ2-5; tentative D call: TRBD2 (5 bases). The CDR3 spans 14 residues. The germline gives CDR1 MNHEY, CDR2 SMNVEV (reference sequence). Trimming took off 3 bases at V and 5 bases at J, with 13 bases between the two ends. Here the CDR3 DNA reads TGTGCCAGCAGTTTCTACGGGAAGTGGGAGACCCAGTACTTC. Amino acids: CASSFYGKWETQYF.

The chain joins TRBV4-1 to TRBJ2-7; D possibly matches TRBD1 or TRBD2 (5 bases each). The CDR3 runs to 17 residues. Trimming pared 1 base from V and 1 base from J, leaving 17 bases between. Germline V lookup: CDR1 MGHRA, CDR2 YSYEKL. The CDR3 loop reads CASSQAPGRGGSYEQYF. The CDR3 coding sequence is TGCGCCAGCAGCCAAGCCCCAGGACGTGGGGGTTCCTACGAGCAGTACTTC.

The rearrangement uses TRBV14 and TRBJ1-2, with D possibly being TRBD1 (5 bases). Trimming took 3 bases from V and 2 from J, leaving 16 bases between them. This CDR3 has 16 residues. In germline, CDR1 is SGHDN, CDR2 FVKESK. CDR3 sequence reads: CASSQTGSWGNYGYTF. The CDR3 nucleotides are TGTGCCAGCAGCCAGACCGGATCGTGGGGGAACTATGGCTACACCTTC.

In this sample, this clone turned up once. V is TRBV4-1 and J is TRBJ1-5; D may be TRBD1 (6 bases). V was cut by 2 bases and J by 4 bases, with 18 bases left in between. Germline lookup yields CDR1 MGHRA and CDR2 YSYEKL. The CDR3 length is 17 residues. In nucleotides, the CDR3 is TGCGCCAGCAGCCAAAATAGTCTCAGGGGTAGGAATCAGCCCCAGCATTTT. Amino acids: CASSQNSLRGRNQPQHF.

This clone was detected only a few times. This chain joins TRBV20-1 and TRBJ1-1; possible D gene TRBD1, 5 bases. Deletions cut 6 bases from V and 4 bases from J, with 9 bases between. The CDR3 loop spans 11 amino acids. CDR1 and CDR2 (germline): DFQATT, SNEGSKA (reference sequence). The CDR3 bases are TGCAGTGCAACCGGGACCACTGAAGCTTTCTTT. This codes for CSATGTTEAFF.

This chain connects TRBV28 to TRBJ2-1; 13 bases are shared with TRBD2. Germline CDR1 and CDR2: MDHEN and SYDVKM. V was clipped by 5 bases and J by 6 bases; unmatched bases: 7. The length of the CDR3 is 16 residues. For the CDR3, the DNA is TGTGCCAGCAGTAGACAGGGACTAGCGGGAACCAATGAGCAGTTCTTC. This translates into CASSRQGLAGTNEQFF.

CDR3: CASSFDAGNTIYF. CDR3 in DNA: TGTGCCAGCAGCTTCGATGCTGGAAACACCATATATTTT. V gene TRBV7-9 combines with J gene TRBJ1-3, with D unresolved. The CDR3 is 13 residues long. Germline values: CDR1 SEHNR, CDR2 FQNEAQ (reference sequence). V shed 3 bases and J shed 2 bases, with 5 bases lying between them.

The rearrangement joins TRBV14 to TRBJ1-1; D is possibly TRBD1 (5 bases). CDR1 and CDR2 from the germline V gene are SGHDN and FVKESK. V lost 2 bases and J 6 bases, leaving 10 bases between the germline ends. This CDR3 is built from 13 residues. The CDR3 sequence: CASSQFGGSEAFF. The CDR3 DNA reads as TGTGCCAGCAGCCAATTCGGGGGATCTGAAGCTTTCTTT. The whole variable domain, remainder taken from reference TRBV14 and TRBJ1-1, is EAGVTQFPSHSVIEKGQTVTLRCDPISGHDNLYWYRRVMGKEIKFLLHFVKESKQDESGMPNNRFLAERTGGTYSTLKVQPAELEDSGVYFCASSQFGGSEAFFGQGTRLTVV.

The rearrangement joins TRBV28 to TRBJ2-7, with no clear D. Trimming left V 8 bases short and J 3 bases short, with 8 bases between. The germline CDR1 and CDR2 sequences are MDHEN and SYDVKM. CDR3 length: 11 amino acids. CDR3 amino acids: CASLSNYEQYF. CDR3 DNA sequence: TGTGCCAGCCTCTCTAACTACGAGCAGTACTTC.

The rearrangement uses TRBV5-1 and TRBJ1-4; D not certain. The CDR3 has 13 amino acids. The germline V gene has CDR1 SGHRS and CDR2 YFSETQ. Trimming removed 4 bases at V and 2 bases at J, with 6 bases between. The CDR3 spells CASSRVTNEKLFF. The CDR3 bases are TGCGCCAGCAGCCGTGTCACTAATGAAAAACTGTTTTTT.

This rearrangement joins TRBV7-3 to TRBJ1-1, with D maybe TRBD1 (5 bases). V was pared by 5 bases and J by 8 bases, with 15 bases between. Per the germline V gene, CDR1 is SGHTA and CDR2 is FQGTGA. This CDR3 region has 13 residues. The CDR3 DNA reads TGTGCCAGCAGCGCAGACTCCGGGGGAGAAGCTTTCTTT. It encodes CASSADSGGEAFF.

In DNA, the CDR3 is TGCGCCAGCAGCTCTTACAGGGACCGGATCGAGCAGTACTTC. This translates into CASSSYRDRIEQYF. V is TRBV5-1 and J is TRBJ2-7, with TRBD1 as a possible D gene (6 bases). CDR1 and CDR2 from the germline V gene are SGHRS and YFSETQ. This CDR3 is 14 amino acids long. V was trimmed by 3 bases and J by 6 bases, leaving 16 bases between them.

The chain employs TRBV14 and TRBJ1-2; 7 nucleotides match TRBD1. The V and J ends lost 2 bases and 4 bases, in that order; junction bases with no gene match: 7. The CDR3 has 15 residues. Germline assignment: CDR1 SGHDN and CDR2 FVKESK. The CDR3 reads CASSQIVTGSYGYTF. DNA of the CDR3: TGTGCCAGCAGCCAAATCGTGACAGGGTCCTATGGCTACACCTTC.

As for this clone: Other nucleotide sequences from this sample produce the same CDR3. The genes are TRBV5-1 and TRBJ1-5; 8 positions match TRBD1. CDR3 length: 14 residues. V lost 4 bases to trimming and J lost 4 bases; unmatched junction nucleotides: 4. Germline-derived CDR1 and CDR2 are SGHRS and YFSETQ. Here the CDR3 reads CASSVTGGNQPQHF. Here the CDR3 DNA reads TGCGCCAGCAGCGTTACAGGGGGTAATCAGCCCCAGCATTTT.

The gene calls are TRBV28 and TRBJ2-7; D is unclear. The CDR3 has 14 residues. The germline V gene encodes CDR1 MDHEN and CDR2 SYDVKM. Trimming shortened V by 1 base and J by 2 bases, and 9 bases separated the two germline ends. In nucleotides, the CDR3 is TGTGCCAGCAGTTTATTAGCTGAAACCTACGAGCAGTACTTC. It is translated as CASSLLAETYEQYF.

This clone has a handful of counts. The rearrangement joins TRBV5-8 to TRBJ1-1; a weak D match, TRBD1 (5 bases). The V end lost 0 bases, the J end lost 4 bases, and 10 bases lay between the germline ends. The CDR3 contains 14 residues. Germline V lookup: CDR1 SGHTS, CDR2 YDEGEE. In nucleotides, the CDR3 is TGTGCCAGCAGCTTGGGGGGAAGGGGCACTGAAGCTTTCTTT. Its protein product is CASSLGGRGTEAFF.

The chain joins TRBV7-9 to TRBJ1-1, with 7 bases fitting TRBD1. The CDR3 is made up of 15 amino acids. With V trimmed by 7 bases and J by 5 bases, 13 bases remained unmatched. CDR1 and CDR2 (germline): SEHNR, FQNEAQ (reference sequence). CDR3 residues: CASIRDGTEGTEAFF. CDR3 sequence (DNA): TGTGCCAGCATCCGAGACGGGACAGAGGGGACTGAAGCTTTCTTT.

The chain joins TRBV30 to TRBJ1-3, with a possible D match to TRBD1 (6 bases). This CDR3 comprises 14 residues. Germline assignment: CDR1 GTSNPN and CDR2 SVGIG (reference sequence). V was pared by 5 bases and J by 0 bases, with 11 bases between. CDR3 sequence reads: CAWAPDSSGNTIYF. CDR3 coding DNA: TGTGCCTGGGCCCCGGACAGCTCTGGAAACACCATATATTTT.

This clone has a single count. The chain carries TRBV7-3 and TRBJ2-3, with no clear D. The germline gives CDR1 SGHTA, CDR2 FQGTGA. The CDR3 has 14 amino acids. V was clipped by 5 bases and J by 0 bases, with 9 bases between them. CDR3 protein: CASSPQTSTDTQYF. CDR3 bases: TGTGCCAGCAGCCCCCAAACTAGCACAGATACGCAGTATTTT.

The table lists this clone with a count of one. Here the CDR3 DNA reads TGCGCCAGCAGCCAGGCCGGGACTAGCGACCCCGGGGAGCTGTTTTTT. Its protein product is CASSQAGTSDPGELFF. The chain has TRBV4-1 and TRBJ2-2; 10 nucleotides match TRBD2. V shed 3 bases, J shed 6 bases, and the junction held 7 bases outside the gene matches. Germline assignment: CDR1 MGHRA and CDR2 YSYEKL. The CDR3 sequence is 16 residues long.

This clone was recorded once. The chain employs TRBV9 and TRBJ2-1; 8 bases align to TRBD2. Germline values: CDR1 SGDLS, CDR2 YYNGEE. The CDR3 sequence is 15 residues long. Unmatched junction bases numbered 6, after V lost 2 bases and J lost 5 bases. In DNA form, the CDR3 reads TGTGCCAGCAGCGTGGTTAGCGGGACCCACAATGAGCAGTTCTTC. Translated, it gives CASSVVSGTHNEQFF.